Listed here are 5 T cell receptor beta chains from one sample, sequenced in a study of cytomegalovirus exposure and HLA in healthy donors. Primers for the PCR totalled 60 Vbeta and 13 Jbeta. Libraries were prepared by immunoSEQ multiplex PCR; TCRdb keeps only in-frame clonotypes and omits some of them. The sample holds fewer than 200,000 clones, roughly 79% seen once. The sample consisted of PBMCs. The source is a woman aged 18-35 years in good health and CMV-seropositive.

The CDR3 sequence is CASSLDSRGFRDTIYF. DNA of the CDR3: TGTGCCAGCAGCTTGGACTCCAGGGGCTTTCGGGACACCATATATTTT. The chain carries TRBV5-4 and TRBJ1-3, with TRBD1 as a possible D gene (6 bases). Germline CDR1 and CDR2: SGHNT and YYREEE (reference sequence). There are 16 residues in the CDR3. Trimming left V 0 bases short and J 8 bases short, with 18 bases between.

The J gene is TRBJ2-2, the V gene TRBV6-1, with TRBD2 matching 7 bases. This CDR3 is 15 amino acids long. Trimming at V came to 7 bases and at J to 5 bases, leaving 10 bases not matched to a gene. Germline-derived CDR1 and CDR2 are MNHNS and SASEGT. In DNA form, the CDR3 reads TGTGCCAGCACCCCGGGGCTAGCGGCAACCGGGGAGCTGTTTTTT. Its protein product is CASTPGLAATGELFF.

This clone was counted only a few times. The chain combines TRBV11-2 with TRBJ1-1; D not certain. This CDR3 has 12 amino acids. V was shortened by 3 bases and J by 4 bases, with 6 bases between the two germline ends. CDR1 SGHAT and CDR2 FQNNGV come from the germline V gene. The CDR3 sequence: CASSFGSTEAFF. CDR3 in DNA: TGTGCCAGCAGCTTCGGTAGCACTGAAGCTTTCTTT.

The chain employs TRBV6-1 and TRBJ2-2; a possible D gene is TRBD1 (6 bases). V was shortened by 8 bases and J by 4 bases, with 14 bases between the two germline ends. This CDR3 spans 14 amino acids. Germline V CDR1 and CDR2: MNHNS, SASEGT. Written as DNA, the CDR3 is TGTGCCAGCGGCAAAACAGGGAGCACCGGGGAGCTGTTTTTT. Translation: CASGKTGSTGELFF.

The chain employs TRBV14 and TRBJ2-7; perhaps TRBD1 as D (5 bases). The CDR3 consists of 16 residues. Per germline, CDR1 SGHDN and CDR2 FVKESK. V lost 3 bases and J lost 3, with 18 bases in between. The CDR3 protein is CASSQAIGVRVYEQYF. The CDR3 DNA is TGTGCCAGCAGCCAGGCCATAGGCGTCAGGGTCTACGAGCAGTACTTC.